These 4 T cell receptor beta chains were all obtained from the same sample, sequenced in a study of blood T cell repertoires in COVID-19 (dated by TCRdb to between 2020 and 2021). Library method: the immunoSEQ multiplex PCR assay. The clones in this table, taken by TCRdb from immuneACCESS, are in-frame only. Not every clone is retained; where verified, under half of the shortfall comes from an unresolved V gene, and the cause of the rest is unknown. For this sample the table gives about 160,000 clones, of which more than 65% were detected only once. About a sixth of the sample is in the top ten clones. Input material: PBMCs or T cells enriched from blood (not recorded which). Receptor source: a man aged 60 to 69 who had recovered from COVID-19.

Turning to this clone: Other nucleotide sequences in the sample specify the same CDR3. The rearrangement links TRBV18 to TRBJ2-7, with a tentative D call TRBD2 (5 bases). Germline CDR1 is KGHSH and CDR2 is LQKENI. The germline V and J ends were trimmed by 3 bases and 5 bases, with 8 bases remaining between them. There are 12 residues in the CDR3. The CDR3 nucleotides are TGTGCCAGCTCACCCTCGCGGGACGAGCAGTACTTC. As protein: CASSPSRDEQYF.

This clone was found once. The chain joins TRBV3-1 (or the pseudogene TRBV3-2) to TRBJ2-5; D is undetermined. The CDR3 sequence is 14 residues long. Per the germline V gene, CDR1 is LGHDT and CDR2 is YNNKEL (reference sequence). V was clipped by 1 base and J by 3 bases, with 9 bases between them. The CDR3 sequence: CASSQVSREETQYF. The CDR3 DNA follows: TGTGCCAGCAGCCAAGTGTCTCGCGAAGAGACCCAGTACTTC.

This chain uses TRBV7-9 with TRBJ2-3, with TRBD2 matching 8 bases. V was clipped by 5 bases and J by 0 bases; unmatched bases: 7. The CDR3 is 16 amino acids. CDR1 SEHNR and CDR2 FQNEAQ come from the germline V gene (reference sequence). In DNA form, the CDR3 reads TGTGCCAGCAGCCCGGGAGGGGGGACTAGCACAGATACGCAGTATTTT. Encoded protein: CASSPGGGTSTDTQYF. Full variable domain (remainder filled in from reference TRBV7-9 and TRBJ2-3): DTGVSQNPRHKITKRGQNVTFRCDPISEHNRLYWYRQTLGQGPEFLTYFQNEAQLEKSRLLSDRFSAERPKGSFSTLEIQRTEQGDSAMYLCASSPGGGTSTDTQYFGPGTRLTVL.

This chain joins TRBV7-2 and TRBJ2-7; TRBD2 matches 7 bases. This CDR3 contains 14 residues. J lost 2 bases, V lost 1 base, and 2 bases had no gene match. CDR1 SGHTA and CDR2 FQGNSA come from the germline V gene. CDR3: CASSLERGAYEQYF. The CDR3 coding sequence is TGTGCCAGCAGCTTAGAGCGGGGCGCCTACGAGCAGTACTTC.